The subject of this entry is one T cell receptor (beta chain). What it recognizes is unknown. The sample originates from a study of CD8+ T cells in alopecia areata. As for the study in general: Patients received oral tofacitinib, 5 to 10 mg twice daily, for moderate-to-severe alopecia areata.

Whole-study results and caveats: TCR sharing across patients was less clear than in mice, possibly HLA-related. Across lesional scalp, and particularly alopecia totalis/universalis, clonality surpassed that of normal scalp.

Reverse transcription of extracted RNA yielded cDNA, which provided the sequencing template. Assay: immunoSEQ multiplex PCR; the TCRdb copy retains only in-frame clones and omits some. Here the sample spans hundreds of thousands of clones, 65% to 70% being singletons. Lesional scalp punch biopsies and peripheral blood came from alopecia areata patients. The specimen comprised CD4+ T cells sorted from blood, sampled at week 0. This receptor was taken from a human donor with alopecia areata.

The CDR3 here is CASSLEREDTQYF. CDR3 in DNA: TGTGCCAGCAGCTTAGAGAGAGAGGATACGCAGTATTTT. The chain employs TRBV11-1 and TRBJ2-3; D is ambiguous. This CDR3 is 13 amino acids long. V was clipped by 1 base and J by 6 bases, with 8 bases between them. From germline, CDR1 is SGHAT and CDR2 FQDESV (reference sequence).